Following are 5 T cell receptor beta chains from one sample sequenced in a study of spatial heterogeneity in lung cancer. Time point specified: blood at routine non-recurrence follow-up after resection. Each CDR3 protein is one row after TCRdb ran MiXCR on the 5' RACE reads. There are 15,000 to 20,000 distinct CDR3 sequences in the sample; just under 6.5% occur only once, and 20% to 30% lies in the top ten. Sequencing was performed on PBMCs, taken at follow-up. These receptor sequences come from a male donor with early-stage non-small cell lung cancer.

Many counts were recorded for this clonotype. V gene TRBV29-1 combines with J gene TRBJ2-1, with 9 bases fitting TRBD2. Germline assignment: CDR1 SQVTM and CDR2 ANQGSEA. Trimming at V came to 6 bases and at J to 9 bases, leaving 12 bases not matched to a gene. The CDR3 has 14 amino acids. The CDR3 protein is CSVGFPGLAGEQFF. DNA for the CDR3: TGCAGCGTCGGTTTCCCGGGACTAGCCGGTGAGCAGTTCTTC.

This clonotype was recorded at least ten times. The chain is built from TRBV11-2 and TRBJ2-2, with D perhaps being TRBD1 or TRBD2 (5 bases each). Trimming took 4 bases from V and 8 from J, leaving 23 bases between them. This CDR3 spans 17 amino acids. Germline CDR1 is SGHAT and CDR2 is FQNNGV. In DNA form, the CDR3 reads TGTGCCAGCAGCTCCTATCGGGGACCATCTACTTTGGGGGAGCTGTTTTTT. Its translation is CASSSYRGPSTLGELFF.

The sample holds many counts of this clonotype. This chain links TRBV20-1 with TRBJ2-7, with 11 bases identical to TRBD2. The CDR3 covers 13 residues. The trim removed 5 bases at V and 0 bases at J, leaving 0 bases unmatched. CDR1 is DFQATT, CDR2 SNEGSKA, per germline (reference sequence). The CDR3 DNA sequence: TGCAGTGCTGGGACTAGCGGCTCCTACGAGCAGTACTTC. This codes for CSAGTSGSYEQYF.

Many counts were recorded for this clonotype. This chain joins TRBV28 and TRBJ2-7; D gene ambiguous. CDR1 is MDHEN and CDR2 is SYDVKM in the germline V gene. With 8 bases removed from V and 4 bases from J, the gap between germline ends came to 6 bases. CDR3 size: 10 residues. In DNA form, the CDR3 reads TGTGCCAGCGGGGTTTACGAGCAGTACTTC. Translating gives CASGVYEQYF.

This clonotype was recorded at least ten times. The rearrangement uses TRBV11-1 and TRBJ1-1, with D maybe TRBD1 (5 bases). Per the germline V gene, CDR1 is SGHAT and CDR2 is FQDESV (reference sequence). V dropped 4 bases and J dropped 7 bases, with 19 bases sitting between them. This CDR3 comprises 15 residues. DNA for the CDR3: TGTGCCAGCAGCTCCCGAACAGCAGGGCCTTTTGAAGCTTTCTTT. Translation: CASSSRTAGPFEAFF.